Presented here are 10 T cell receptor beta chains from one specimen sequenced in a study of shared clonotypes between healthy human individuals. Terminally differentiated effector memory CD45RA+ cells were excluded by CCR7 positive selection of CD45RO-negative cells. Method: immunoSEQ multiplex PCR; TCRdb's copy keeps in-frame clones and lacks some. The sample holds some 2.1 million clones, around 95% seen once. The specimen was naive CD8+ T cells from PBMCs. Every receptor here comes from a man between 18 and 29 years old in good health. Some clones in this sample may be carry-over from other donors' samples.

V and J are TRBV6-1 and TRBJ2-7; D is ambiguous. The CDR3 totals 14 residues. Trimming stripped 1 base from V and 1 base from J, with 8 bases between. Germline loops: CDR1 MNHNS, CDR2 SASEGT. The CDR3 DNA reads as TGTGCCAGCAGTGAAGTCTGGCGGTCCTACGAGCAGTACTTC. This translates into CASSEVWRSYEQYF.

This clone came up once. The chain is built from TRBV7-9 and TRBJ2-5; 12 bases map to TRBD2. The V gene's germline CDR1 is SEHNR and CDR2 FQNEAQ (reference sequence). This CDR3 region has 16 residues. J gave up 5 bases and V 5 bases, and 9 bases lay outside the gene matches. For the CDR3, the DNA is TGTGCCAGCAGCCCAACCGGGACTAGCGGGTGGGAGACCCAGTACTTC. It translates to CASSPTGTSGWETQYF.

The chain employs TRBV7-9 and TRBJ2-7; TRBD2 agrees at 15 bases. The J segment lost 6 bases and the V segment lost 5 bases, leaving 14 bases of the junction unmatched. Per germline, CDR1 SEHNR and CDR2 FQNEAQ (reference sequence). The CDR3 contains 18 residues. The CDR3 sequence is CASSPLGLAGGGGGEQYF. For the CDR3, the DNA is TGTGCCAGCAGCCCTTTGGGACTAGCGGGAGGCGGAGGAGGCGAGCAGTACTTC.

This clone has a single count. This clone may be a read error of a much larger clone one base away. The V and J genes are TRBV9 and TRBJ1-1, with D possibly being TRBD1 (6 bases). The V gene's germline CDR1 is SGDLS and CDR2 YYNGEE. The V end was cut by 3 bases, the J end by 6 bases, with 9 bases between. This CDR3 is 12 amino acids long. The DNA of the CDR3 is TGTGCCAGCAGCGCCGAGGGGGCTGAAGCTTTCTTT. It is translated as CASSAEGAEAFF.

This clone was detected only a few times. The genes are TRBV25-1 and TRBJ1-4; D uncertain. Germline V gives CDR1 MGHDK, CDR2 SYGVNS. V was cut by 6 bases and J by 8 bases, with 10 bases left in between. The CDR3 spans 12 residues. CDR3 bases: TGTGCCAGCAGCGCCAATGAGGAAAAACTGTTTTTT. Its translation: CASSANEEKLFF.

This clone was counted a single time. Other DNA sequences within the sample encode an identical CDR3. V and J are TRBV9 and TRBJ1-1; unclear D gene. V shed 4 bases and J shed 2 bases, with 3 bases lying between them. CDR3 length: 11 amino acids. Germline CDR1 reads SGDLS; CDR2 reads YYNGEE. The CDR3 DNA follows: TGTGCCAGCAGCCCCAACACTGAAGCTTTCTTT. Its translation is CASSPNTEAFF.

The genes are TRBV9 and TRBJ1-4, with 7 bases lining up with TRBD1. This CDR3 is 15 amino acids long. The V and J ends lost 4 bases and 4 bases, in that order; junction bases with no gene match: 7. CDR1 and CDR2 (germline): SGDLS, YYNGEE. The CDR3 bases are TGTGCCAGCAGCCTGACAGGGACGGTTAATGAAAAACTGTTTTTT. This encodes CASSLTGTVNEKLFF.

The chain uses TRBV7-6 and TRBJ1-4; 8 bases line up with TRBD1. After removal of 5 bases from V and 5 bases from J, the junction contained 7 bases not matched to a gene. The length of the CDR3 is 15 residues. Germline CDR1 is SGHVS and CDR2 is FNYEAQ. CDR3 coding DNA: TGTGCCAGCAGCCTCACAGGGGGTTGGAATGAAAAACTGTTTTTT. Its protein product is CASSLTGGWNEKLFF.

The V and J genes are TRBV7-3 and TRBJ2-1; D is perhaps TRBD2 (6 bases). CDR1 and CDR2 from the germline V gene are SGHTA and FQGTGA. V shed 6 bases and J shed 4 bases, with 16 bases lying between them. CDR3 length equals 15 residues. The CDR3 nucleotides are TGTGCCAGCAGTAACCGGGACTCCACGTACAATGAGCAGTTCTTC. Protein: CASSNRDSTYNEQFF.

The genes are TRBV5-1 and TRBJ1-4; the D gene is possibly TRBD1 (6 bases). V shed 3 bases and J shed 7 bases, with 16 bases lying between them. Germline values: CDR1 SGHRS, CDR2 YFSETQ. The length of the CDR3 is 15 residues. In nucleotides, the CDR3 is TGCGCCAGCAGCTGGACGGGGGGCGCAGGTGAAAAACTGTTTTTT. This sequence encodes CASSWTGGAGEKLFF.